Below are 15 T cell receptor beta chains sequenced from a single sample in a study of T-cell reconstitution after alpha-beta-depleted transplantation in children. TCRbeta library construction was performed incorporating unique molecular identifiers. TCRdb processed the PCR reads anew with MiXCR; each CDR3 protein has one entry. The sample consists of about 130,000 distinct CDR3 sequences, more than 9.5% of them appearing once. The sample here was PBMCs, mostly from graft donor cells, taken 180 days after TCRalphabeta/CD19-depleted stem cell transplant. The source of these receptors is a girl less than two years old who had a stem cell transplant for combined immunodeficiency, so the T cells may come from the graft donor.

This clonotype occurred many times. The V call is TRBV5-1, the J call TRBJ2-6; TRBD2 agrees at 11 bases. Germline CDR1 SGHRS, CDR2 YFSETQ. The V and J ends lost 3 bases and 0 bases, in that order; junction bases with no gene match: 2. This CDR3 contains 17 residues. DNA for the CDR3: TGCGCCAGCAGCTGGGGGACTAGCGGCTCTGGGGCCAACGTCCTGACTTTC. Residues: CASSWGTSGSGANVLTF.

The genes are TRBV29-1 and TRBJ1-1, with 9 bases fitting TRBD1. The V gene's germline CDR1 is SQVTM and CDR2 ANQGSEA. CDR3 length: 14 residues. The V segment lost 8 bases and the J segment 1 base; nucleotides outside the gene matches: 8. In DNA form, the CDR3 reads TGCAGCATAGCTCCGGGACAGGGGAACACTGAAGCTTTCTTT. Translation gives CSIAPGQGNTEAFF.

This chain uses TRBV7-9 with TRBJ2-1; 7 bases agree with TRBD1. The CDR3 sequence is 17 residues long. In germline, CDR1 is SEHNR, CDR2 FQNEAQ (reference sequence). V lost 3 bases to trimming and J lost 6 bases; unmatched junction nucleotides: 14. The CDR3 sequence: CASSFRPGQARGNEQFF. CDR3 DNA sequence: TGTGCCAGCAGCTTTCGACCTGGACAGGCAAGGGGCAATGAGCAGTTCTTC.

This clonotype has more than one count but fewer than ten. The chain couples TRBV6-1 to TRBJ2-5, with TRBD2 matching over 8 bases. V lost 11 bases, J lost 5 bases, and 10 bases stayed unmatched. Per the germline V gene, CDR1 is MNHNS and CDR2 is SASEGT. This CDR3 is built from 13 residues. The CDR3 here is CASTAGVRETQYF. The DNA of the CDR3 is TGTGCCTCGACAGCGGGAGTGCGGGAGACCCAGTACTTC.

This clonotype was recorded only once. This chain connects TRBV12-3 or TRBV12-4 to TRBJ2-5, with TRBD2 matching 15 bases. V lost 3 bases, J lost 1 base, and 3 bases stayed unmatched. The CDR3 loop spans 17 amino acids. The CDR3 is CASSFRTSGGVQETQYF. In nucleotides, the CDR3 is TGTGCCAGCAGTTTCCGGACTAGCGGGGGGGTCCAAGAGACCCAGTACTTC.

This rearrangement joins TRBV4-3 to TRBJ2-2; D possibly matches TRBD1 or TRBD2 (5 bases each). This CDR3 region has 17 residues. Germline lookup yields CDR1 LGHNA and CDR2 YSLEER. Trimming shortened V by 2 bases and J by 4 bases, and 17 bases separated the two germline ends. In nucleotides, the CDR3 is TGCGCCAGCAGCCAATTCCCCAGGGACCTCTTCACCGGGGAGCTGTTTTTT. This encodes CASSQFPRDLFTGELFF.

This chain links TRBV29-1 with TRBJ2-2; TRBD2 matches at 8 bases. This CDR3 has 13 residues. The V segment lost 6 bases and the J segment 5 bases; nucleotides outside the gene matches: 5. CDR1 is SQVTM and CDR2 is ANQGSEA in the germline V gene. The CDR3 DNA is TGCAGCGTAGCGGGAGCCGGGACCGGGGAGCTGTTTTTT. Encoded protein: CSVAGAGTGELFF.

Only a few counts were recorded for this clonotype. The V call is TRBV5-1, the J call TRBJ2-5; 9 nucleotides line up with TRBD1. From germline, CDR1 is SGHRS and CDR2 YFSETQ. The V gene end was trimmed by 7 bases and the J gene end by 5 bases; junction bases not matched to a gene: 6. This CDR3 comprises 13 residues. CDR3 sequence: CASHRGQGETQYF. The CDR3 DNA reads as TGCGCCAGCCACAGGGGGCAAGGGGAGACCCAGTACTTC.

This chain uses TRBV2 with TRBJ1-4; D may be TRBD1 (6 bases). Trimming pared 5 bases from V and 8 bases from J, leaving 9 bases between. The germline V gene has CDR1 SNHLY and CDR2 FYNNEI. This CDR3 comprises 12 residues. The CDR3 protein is CASSRGQEKLFF. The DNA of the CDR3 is TGTGCCAGCAGTCGTGGACAGGAAAAACTGTTTTTT.

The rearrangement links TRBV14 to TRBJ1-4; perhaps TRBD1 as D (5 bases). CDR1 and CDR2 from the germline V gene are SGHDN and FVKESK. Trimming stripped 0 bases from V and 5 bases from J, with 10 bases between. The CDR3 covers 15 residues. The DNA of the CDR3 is TGTGCCAGCAGCCAAGAAGGGACGGTAAATGAAAAACTGTTTTTT. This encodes CASSQEGTVNEKLFF. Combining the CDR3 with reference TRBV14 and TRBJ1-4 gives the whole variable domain EAGVTQFPSHSVIEKGQTVTLRCDPISGHDNLYWYRRVMGKEIKFLLHFVKESKQDESGMPNNRFLAERTGGTYSTLKVQPAELEDSGVYFCASSQEGTVNEKLFFGSGTQLSVL.

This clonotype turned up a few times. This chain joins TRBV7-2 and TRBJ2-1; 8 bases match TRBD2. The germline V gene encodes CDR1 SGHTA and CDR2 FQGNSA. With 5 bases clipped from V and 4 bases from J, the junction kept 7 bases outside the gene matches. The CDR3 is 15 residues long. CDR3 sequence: CASSPGGRSYNEQFF. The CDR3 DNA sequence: TGTGCCAGCAGCCCGGGCGGGAGGTCATACAATGAGCAGTTCTTC.

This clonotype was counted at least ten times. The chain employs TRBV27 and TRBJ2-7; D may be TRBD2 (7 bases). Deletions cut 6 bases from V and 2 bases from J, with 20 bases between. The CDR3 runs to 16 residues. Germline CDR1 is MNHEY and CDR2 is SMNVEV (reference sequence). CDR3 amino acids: CASSPWFPGGTYEQYF. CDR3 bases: TGTGCCAGCAGCCCCTGGTTCCCGGGGGGCACCTACGAGCAGTACTTC.

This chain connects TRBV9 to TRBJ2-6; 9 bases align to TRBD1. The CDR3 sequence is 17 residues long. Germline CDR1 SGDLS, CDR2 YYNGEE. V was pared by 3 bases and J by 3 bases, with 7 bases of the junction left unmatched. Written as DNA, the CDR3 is TGTGCCAGCAGCGATCGACAGGGGGACAGTGGGGCCAACGTCCTGACTTTC. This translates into CASSDRQGDSGANVLTF. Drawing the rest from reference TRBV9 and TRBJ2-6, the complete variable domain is DSGVTQTPKHLITATGQRVTLRCSPRSGDLSVYWYQQSLDQGLQFLIQYYNGEERAKGNILERFSAQQFPDLHSELNLSSLELGDSALYFCASSDRQGDSGANVLTFGAGSRLTVL.

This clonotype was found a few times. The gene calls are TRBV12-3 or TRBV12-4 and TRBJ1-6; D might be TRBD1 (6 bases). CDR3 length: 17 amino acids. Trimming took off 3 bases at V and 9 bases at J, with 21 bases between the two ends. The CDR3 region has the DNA TGTGCCAGCAGTTTCTACCCGGCCGCAGGGGAGGGTTCACCCCTCCACTTT. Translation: CASSFYPAAGEGSPLHF.

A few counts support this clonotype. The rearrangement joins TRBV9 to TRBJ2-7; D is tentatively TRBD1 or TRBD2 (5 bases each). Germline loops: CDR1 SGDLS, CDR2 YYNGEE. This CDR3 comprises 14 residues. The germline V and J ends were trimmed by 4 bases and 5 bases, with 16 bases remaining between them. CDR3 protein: CASSRQGARDEQYF. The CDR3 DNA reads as TGTGCCAGCAGCCGTCAAGGGGCGAGGGACGAGCAGTACTTC.